This T cell receptor beta chain was obtained from a study of shared clonotypes between healthy human individuals. Source study methods: Junction-only sequences produced by ImmunoSEQ had no quality scores, so filtering differed. Profiled with immunoSEQ multiplex PCR; TCRdb holds only in-frame clones, not every one. V and J calls and clone size come straight from that table; D and trimming were deduced from the DNA. The sample holds about 2,200,000 clones, under 95% seen once. Worth noting for this clone: Its antigen is undetermined.

The naive CD8 population came from CD45RO-negative cells selected for CCR7, without terminally differentiated effector memory CD45RA+ cells. The CDR3 totals 14 residues. CDR1 and CDR2 (germline): SGHTA, FQGTGA. With 8 bases removed from V and 6 bases from J, the gap between germline ends came to 17 bases. Regarding the study as a whole: The four-donor shared clonotypes exceeded non-shared clonotypes in generation probability, with non-shared ones scoring lower. Having only a few donors restricted how much genetic and exposure-history diversity was captured. Naive CD4 clonotypes were shared across several donors at around 5%.

This receptor was obtained from a man aged 18 to 35 in good health. Some clones in this sample may be carry-over from other donors' samples. The specimen was naive CD8+ T cells from PBMCs. The V call is TRBV7-3, the J call TRBJ2-1, with D possibly matching TRBD2 (5 bases). CDR3 in DNA: TGTGCCAGCGCCAGCCCCCTTGCGGGCAATGAGCAGTTCTTC. It encodes CASASPLAGNEQFF.